Given below is one T cell receptor (beta chain) in context. The data were obtained in a study of blood T cell repertoires in COVID-19. The protocol was immunoSEQ multiplex PCR, while the TCRdb copy is restricted to in-frame clones and leaves out a portion. The table lists about 82,000 clones, around four fifths of them singletons. Germline V gene lookup returns CDR1 MDHEN and CDR2 SYDVKM. Trimming cost V 6 bases and J 5 bases, with 10 bases left between them. The CDR3 sequence is 13 residues long. This receptor was taken from a woman aged 60-75 years with acute or convalescent COVID-19. The chain is built from TRBV28 and TRBJ2-2, with D tentatively TRBD1 (6 bases). Sequenced: peripheral blood. For the CDR3, the DNA is TGTGCCAGCAGCACAGGGTATACCGGGGAGCTGTTTTTT. Protein product: CASSTGYTGELFF.